These 24 T cell receptor beta chains came from one sample sequenced in a study of CXCR3-negative and CXCR3-positive naive CD8 T cells. Regarding the study as a whole: CXCR3-positive naive cells had more hydrophobic TRB CDR3s than CXCR3-negative naive cells.

These receptors have no identified antigens. 5' RACE with UMI labels generated the TRB cDNA libraries. TCRdb reprocessed the 5' RACE reads, keeping one entry per CDR3 protein, no DNA. The sample has about 150,000 distinct CDR3 sequences. Sequencing input: naive CXCR3+ CD8+ T cells from blood. This sample's subset: CD45RO-CCR7+CD27+CD95- naive CD8+ T cells expressing CXCR3 (TNR3+). The receptor source for this set is a human donor in good health. Some clones in this sample may be carry-over from other donors' samples.

The rearrangement links TRBV29-1 to TRBJ2-2. Germline V lookup: CDR1 SQVTM, CDR2 ANQGSEA. CDR3 length: 13 amino acids. The CDR3: CSVDSPNTGELFF.

The genes are TRBV9 and TRBJ2-1. The CDR3 spans 14 residues. In germline, CDR1 is SGDLS, CDR2 YYNGEE. The CDR3 here is CASSVVERSDEQFF.

J is TRBJ2-7 and V is TRBV9. Germline CDR1 SGDLS, CDR2 YYNGEE. This CDR3 is 13 amino acids long. The CDR3 spells CASSVGSAGEQYF. Full variable domain (rest looked up from reference TRBV9 and TRBJ2-7): DSGVTQTPKHLITATGQRVTLRCSPRSGDLSVYWYQQSLDQGLQFLIQYYNGEERAKGNILERFSAQQFPDLHSELNLSSLELGDSALYFCASSVGSAGEQYFGPGTRLTVT.

The chain uses TRBV28 and TRBJ2-7; TCRdb designates TRBD1, a call that cannot be tested without DNA. Germline V gene lookup returns CDR1 MDHEN and CDR2 SYDVKM. The CDR3 has 16 amino acids. CDR3 loop: CASSLYGDRIIYEQYF.

This chain joins TRBV6-2 or TRBV6-3 and TRBJ2-7; lacking DNA, the TRBD1 call made by TCRdb goes unchecked. Per the germline V gene, CDR1 is MNHEY and CDR2 is SVGEGT. The CDR3 runs to 15 residues. The CDR3: CASSYPPGTAHEQYF.

The chain carries TRBV11-2 and TRBJ2-1; TCRdb picks TRBD2, but there is no DNA to check that call. The germline V gene encodes CDR1 SGHAT and CDR2 FQNNGV. There are 17 residues in the CDR3. CDR3 protein: CASSRWTSGGSEDEQFF.

The CDR3 region is CSARPRRQSGNQPQHF. The chain combines TRBV20-1 with TRBJ1-5; TCRdb lists TRBD1, though no DNA is available to test this call. This CDR3 contains 16 residues. Germline V gene sequence: CDR1 DFQATT, CDR2 SNEGSKA (reference sequence).

The chain recombines TRBV29-1 with TRBJ2-3; TCRdb lists TRBD2, though no DNA is available to test this call. Germline values: CDR1 SQVTM, CDR2 ANQGSEA. This CDR3 contains 16 residues. The CDR3 region is CSVDLLAGGPADTQYF.

The chain employs TRBV11-2 and TRBJ2-1; TCRdb's assignment of TRBD1 cannot be checked, as there is no DNA. Per germline, CDR1 SGHAT and CDR2 FQNNGV. The CDR3 spans 14 residues. CDR3 sequence: CASSFYGGYNEQFF.

The chain recombines TRBV7-9 with TRBJ1-4. Germline V gives CDR1 SEHNR, CDR2 FQNEAQ (reference sequence). The CDR3 contains 15 residues. This CDR3 is CASSFVNEHNEKLFF.

V and J are TRBV7-9 and TRBJ2-3. This CDR3 is 13 amino acids long. The V gene's germline CDR1 is SEHNR and CDR2 FQNEAQ (reference sequence). CDR3 amino acids: CASHPTPTDTQYF.

The rearrangement joins TRBV12-3 or TRBV12-4 to TRBJ2-1; TCRdb's D gene call, TRBD1, goes unchecked for lack of DNA. The CDR3 has 15 amino acids. The CDR3 reads CASRDQQGANNEQFF.

V is TRBV9 and J is TRBJ2-7; as DNA is missing, the TRBD1 call by TCRdb cannot be tested. The CDR3 is 17 residues long. The germline V gene has CDR1 SGDLS and CDR2 YYNGEE. The CDR3 protein is CASSPGDRNVWVYEQYF. The variable domain in full, completed from reference TRBV9 and TRBJ2-7, reads DSGVTQTPKHLITATGQRVTLRCSPRSGDLSVYWYQQSLDQGLQFLIQYYNGEERAKGNILERFSAQQFPDLHSELNLSSLELGDSALYFCASSPGDRNVWVYEQYFGPGTRLTVT.

The chain recombines TRBV3-1 with TRBJ2-1; TCRdb's assignment of TRBD2 cannot be checked, as there is no DNA. CDR1 and CDR2 (germline): LGHDT, YNNKEL (reference sequence). The CDR3 spans 16 residues. CDR3 region: CASSQELAGGDNEQFF.

CDR3 protein: CASSQSGGIGYGYTF. This rearrangement joins TRBV4-1 to TRBJ1-2; TCRdb returns TRBD1, unconfirmable since there is no DNA. Germline-derived CDR1 and CDR2 are MGHRA and YSYEKL. The CDR3 consists of 15 residues.

V and J are TRBV7-9 and TRBJ1-1; TCRdb's D call of TRBD1 is untestable without DNA. Germline CDR1 and CDR2: SEHNR and FQNEAQ (reference sequence). The CDR3 totals 14 residues. The CDR3 reads CASSPERDQNEAFF.

This chain uses TRBV5-6 with TRBJ2-3; absent DNA, TCRdb's TRBD2 call cannot be checked. This CDR3 region has 15 residues. CDR1 SGHDT and CDR2 YYEEEE come from the germline V gene. CDR3 region: CASSAGLEWGDTQYF.

This chain uses TRBV28 with TRBJ2-5; TCRdb's D gene call, TRBD1, goes unchecked for lack of DNA. The CDR3 is 14 amino acids. Germline V gives CDR1 MDHEN, CDR2 SYDVKM. The CDR3 sequence is CASSGTGPGETQYF.

The chain employs TRBV4-1 and TRBJ2-2; TCRdb's assignment of TRBD1 cannot be checked, as there is no DNA. Germline lookup yields CDR1 MGHRA and CDR2 YSYEKL. The CDR3 sequence is 14 residues long. This chain's CDR3 is CASSQTTGSGELFF.

The chain has TRBV12-3 or TRBV12-4 and TRBJ2-1; TCRdb's D gene call, TRBD2, goes unchecked for lack of DNA. The CDR3 consists of 16 residues. CDR3 amino acids: CASRNAKTSDYNEQFF.

CDR3 sequence reads: CASSHSPRTTDTQYF. J is TRBJ2-3 and V is TRBV5-6; TCRdb's assignment of TRBD2 cannot be checked, as there is no DNA. CDR3 length: 15 amino acids. The germline CDR1 and CDR2 sequences are SGHDT and YYEEEE.

The V and J genes are TRBV7-6 and TRBJ2-1; TCRdb proposes TRBD1, but this gene call is untestable without DNA. Looked up from germline, CDR1 is SGHVS and CDR2 is FNYEAQ. This CDR3 is 19 amino acids long. This CDR3 is CASSLVPLLRQGVNNEQFF.

This sequence joins TRBV7-3 and TRBJ2-5; the TCRdb call, TRBD2, lacks DNA for checking. CDR3 length: 15 residues. Germline CDR1 reads SGHTA; CDR2 reads FQGTGA. The CDR3 spells CASSSSGTSTETHYF.

The genes are TRBV27 and TRBJ1-1. CDR1 and CDR2 from the germline V gene are MNHEY and SMNVEV (reference sequence). The CDR3 has 13 residues. The CDR3 region is CASSLSKNTEAFF.